This TCR beta chain was sequenced for a study of neurological immune-mediated disorders. The unsorted libraries originated from 2 million PBMCs kept at -80 C. The germline V gene has CDR1 SGHRS and CDR2 YFSETQ. V lost 4 bases and J lost 8; bases outside the gene matches: 9. The CDR3 is 14 amino acids. A 10-nucleotide random UMI tagged transcripts in template-switch 5'RACE cDNA synthesis. Each sequencing run yielded over 190 million TCR-beta sequences from 15-18 subjects. TCRdb ran MiXCR on the 5' RACE reads and lists one entry per CDR3 protein. The data show more than 15,000 distinct CDR3 sequences, roughly 15% seen once. General study points: CDR3 amino acid sequences found in expanded clones were never shared across subjects, suggesting private repertoires in all groups.

This clonotype has a count of ten or more. Its antigen is still unknown. This sequence was found in a man in his sixties with HTLV-1-associated myelopathy (HAM/TSP). The V and J genes are TRBV5-1 and TRBJ1-2; 9 bases line up with TRBD1. Sequencing was done on a sample of PBMCs. CDR3 coding DNA: TGCGCCAGCAGCCCCGGACAGGGGAACTGGGGCTACACCTTC. Encoded protein: CASSPGQGNWGYTF.